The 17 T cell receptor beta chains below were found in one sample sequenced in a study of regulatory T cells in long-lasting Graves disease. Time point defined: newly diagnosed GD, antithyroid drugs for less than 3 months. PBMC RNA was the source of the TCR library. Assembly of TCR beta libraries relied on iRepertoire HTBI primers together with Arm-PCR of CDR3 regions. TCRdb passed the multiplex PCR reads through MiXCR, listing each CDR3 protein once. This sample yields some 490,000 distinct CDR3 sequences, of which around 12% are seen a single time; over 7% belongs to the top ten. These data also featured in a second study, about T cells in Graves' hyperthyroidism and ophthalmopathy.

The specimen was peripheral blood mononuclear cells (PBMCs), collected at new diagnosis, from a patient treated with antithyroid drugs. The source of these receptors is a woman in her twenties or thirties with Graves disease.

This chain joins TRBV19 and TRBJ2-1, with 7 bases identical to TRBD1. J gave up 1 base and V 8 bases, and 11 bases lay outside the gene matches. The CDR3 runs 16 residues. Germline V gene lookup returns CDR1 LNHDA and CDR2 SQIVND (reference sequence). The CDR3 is CASHPAGTASYNEQFF. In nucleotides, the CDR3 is TGTGCCAGTCACCCGGCCGGGACAGCATCCTACAATGAGCAGTTCTTC.

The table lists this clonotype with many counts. CDR3 bases: TGTGCCACCAGTTCGCCCGGGGAACGCAATCAGCCCCAGCATTTT. Encoded protein: CATSSPGERNQPQHF. This chain links TRBV24-1 with TRBJ1-5; no definite D call. Germline CDR1 reads KGHDR; CDR2 reads SFDVKD. The CDR3 runs to 15 residues. Trimming shortened V by 6 bases and J by 2 bases, and 13 bases separated the two germline ends.

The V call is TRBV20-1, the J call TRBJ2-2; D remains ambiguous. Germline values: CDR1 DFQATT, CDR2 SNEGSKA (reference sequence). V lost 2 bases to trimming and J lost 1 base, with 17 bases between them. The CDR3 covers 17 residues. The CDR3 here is CSARTEDSRENTGELFF. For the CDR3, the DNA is TGCAGTGCTAGAACAGAAGACTCCCGAGAGAACACCGGGGAGCTGTTTTTT.

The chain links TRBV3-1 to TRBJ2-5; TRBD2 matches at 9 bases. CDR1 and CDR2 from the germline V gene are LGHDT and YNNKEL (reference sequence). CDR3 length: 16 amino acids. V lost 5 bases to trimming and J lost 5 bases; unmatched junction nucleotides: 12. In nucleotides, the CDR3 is TGTGCCAGCAGCTACGGTTCAACAGGACTAGCGGAGACCCAGTACTTC. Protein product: CASSYGSTGLAETQYF.

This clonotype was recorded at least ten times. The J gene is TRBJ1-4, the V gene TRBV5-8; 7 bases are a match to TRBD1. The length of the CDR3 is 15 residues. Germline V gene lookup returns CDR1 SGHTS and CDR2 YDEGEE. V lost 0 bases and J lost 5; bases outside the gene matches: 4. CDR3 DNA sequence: TGTGCCAGCAGCTTGGTTGGGACAGAAAATGAAAAACTGTTTTTT. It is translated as CASSLVGTENEKLFF.

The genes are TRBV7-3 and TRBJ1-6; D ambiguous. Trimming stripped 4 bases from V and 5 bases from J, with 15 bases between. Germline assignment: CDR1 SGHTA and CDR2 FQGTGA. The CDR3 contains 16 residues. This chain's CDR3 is CASSSRGRMDNSPLHF. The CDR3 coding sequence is TGTGCCAGCAGCTCCAGAGGTCGGATGGATAATTCACCCCTCCACTTT.

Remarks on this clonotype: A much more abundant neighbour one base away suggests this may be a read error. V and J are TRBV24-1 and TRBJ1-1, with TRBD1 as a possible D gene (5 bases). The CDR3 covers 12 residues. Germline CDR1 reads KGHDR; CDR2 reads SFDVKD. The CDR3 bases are TGTGTCACCAGTGATTCCGGACAAGGAGCTTTCTTT. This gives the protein CVTSDSGQGAFF.

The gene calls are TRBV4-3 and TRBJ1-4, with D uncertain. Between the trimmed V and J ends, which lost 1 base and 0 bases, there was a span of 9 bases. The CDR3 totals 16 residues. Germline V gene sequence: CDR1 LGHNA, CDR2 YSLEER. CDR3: CASSQARRSTNEKLFF. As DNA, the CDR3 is TGCGCCAGCAGCCAAGCCCGCCGCTCAACTAATGAAAAACTGTTTTTT.

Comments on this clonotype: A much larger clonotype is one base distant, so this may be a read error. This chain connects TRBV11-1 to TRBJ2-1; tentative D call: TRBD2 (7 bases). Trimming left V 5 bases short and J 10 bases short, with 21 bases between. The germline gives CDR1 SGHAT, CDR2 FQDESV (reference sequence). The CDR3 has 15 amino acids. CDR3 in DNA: TGTGCCAGCAGCAGCGACTTCGGGGGGCCCTACGAGCAGTTCTTC. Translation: CASSSDFGGPYEQFF.

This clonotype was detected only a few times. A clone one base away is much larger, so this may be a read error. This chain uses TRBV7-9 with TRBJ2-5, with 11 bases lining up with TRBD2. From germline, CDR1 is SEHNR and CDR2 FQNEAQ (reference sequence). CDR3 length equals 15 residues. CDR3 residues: CASSLGTSGQGTQYF. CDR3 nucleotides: TGTGCCAGCAGCCTAGGGACTAGCGGACAAGGGACCCAGTACTTC. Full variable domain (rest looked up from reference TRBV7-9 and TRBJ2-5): DTGVSQNPRHKITKRGQNVTFRCDPISEHNRLYWYRQTLGQGPEFLTYFQNEAQLEKSRLLSDRFSAERPKGSFSTLEIQRTEQGDSAMYLCASSLGTSGQGTQYFGPGTRLLVL.

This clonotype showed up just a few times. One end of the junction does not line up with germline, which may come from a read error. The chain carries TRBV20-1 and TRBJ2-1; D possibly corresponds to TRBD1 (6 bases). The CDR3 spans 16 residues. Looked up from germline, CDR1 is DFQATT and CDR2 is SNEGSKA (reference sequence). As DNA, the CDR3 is TGCAGTGCTAGTACGGCGCAGGGGAGTATCTACAATGAGCAGTTCTTT. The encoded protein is CSASTAQGSIYNEQFF.

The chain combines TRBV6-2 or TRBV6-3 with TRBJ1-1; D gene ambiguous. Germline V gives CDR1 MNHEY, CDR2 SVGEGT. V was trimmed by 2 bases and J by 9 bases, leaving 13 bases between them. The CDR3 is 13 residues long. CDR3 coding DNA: TGTGCCAGCAGTTACCCCAGAAGCGAGAAAGCTTTCTTT. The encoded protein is CASSYPRSEKAFF.

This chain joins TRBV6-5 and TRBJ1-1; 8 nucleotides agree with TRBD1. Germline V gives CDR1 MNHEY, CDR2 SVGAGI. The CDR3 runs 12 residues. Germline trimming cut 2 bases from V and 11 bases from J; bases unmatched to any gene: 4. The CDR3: CASSYRTGSAFF. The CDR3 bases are TGTGCCAGCAGTTACAGGACAGGGAGCGCTTTCTTT.

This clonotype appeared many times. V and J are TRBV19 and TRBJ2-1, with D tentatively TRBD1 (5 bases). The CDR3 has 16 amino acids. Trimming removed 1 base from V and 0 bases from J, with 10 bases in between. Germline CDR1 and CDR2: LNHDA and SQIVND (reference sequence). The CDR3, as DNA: TGTGCCAGTAGTATAGTGGCAAGGGGCTCCTACAATGAGCAGTTCTTC. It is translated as CASSIVARGSYNEQFF.

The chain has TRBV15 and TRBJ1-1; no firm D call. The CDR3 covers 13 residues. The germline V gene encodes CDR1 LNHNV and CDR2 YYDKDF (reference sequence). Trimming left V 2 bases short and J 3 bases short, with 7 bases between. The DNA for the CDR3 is TGTGCCACCAGCAGACGGGCGGACACTGAAGCTTTCTTT. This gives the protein CATSRRADTEAFF.

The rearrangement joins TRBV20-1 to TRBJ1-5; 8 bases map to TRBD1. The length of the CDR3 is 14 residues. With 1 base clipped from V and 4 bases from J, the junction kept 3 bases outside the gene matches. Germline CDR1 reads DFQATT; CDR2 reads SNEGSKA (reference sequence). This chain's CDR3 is CSARGTGRNQPQHF. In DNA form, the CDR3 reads TGCAGTGCTAGAGGGACAGGGAGGAATCAGCCCCAGCATTTT.

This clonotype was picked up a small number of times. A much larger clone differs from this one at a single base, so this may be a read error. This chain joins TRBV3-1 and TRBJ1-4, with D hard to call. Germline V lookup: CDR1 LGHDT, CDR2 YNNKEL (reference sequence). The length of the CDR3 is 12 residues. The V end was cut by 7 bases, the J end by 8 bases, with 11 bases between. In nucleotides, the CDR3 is TGTGCCAGCAACCCGGGAGGGGAAAAACTGTTTTTT. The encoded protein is CASNPGGEKLFF.